These 7 T cell receptor beta chains share one sample of origin, sequenced in a study of blood T cell repertoires in COVID-19. The protocol was immunoSEQ multiplex PCR, while the TCRdb copy is restricted to in-frame clones and leaves out a portion. The sample yields over 150,000 clones, under 90% seen once. The specimen sequenced was PBMCs or T cells enriched from blood (not recorded which). Receptor source: a man aged 45-60 years who had recovered from COVID-19.

This chain uses TRBV9 with TRBJ1-2; 9 positions match TRBD1. J gave up 8 bases and V 0 bases, and 5 bases lay outside the gene matches. This CDR3 comprises 14 residues. CDR1 and CDR2 from the germline V gene are SGDLS and YYNGEE. The CDR3 reads CASSVGTGDRGYTF. Here the CDR3 DNA reads TGTGCCAGCAGCGTAGGGACAGGGGATCGGGGCTACACCTTC.

The chain recombines TRBV6-5 with TRBJ2-1; 9 nucleotides align to TRBD2. J was trimmed by 6 bases and V by 6 bases; bases with no gene match: 3. Germline values: CDR1 MNHEY, CDR2 SVGAGI. The length of the CDR3 is 13 residues. CDR3 residues: CASRGTSLNEQFF. CDR3 DNA: TGTGCCAGCAGAGGGACTAGCCTCAATGAGCAGTTCTTC.

The genes are TRBV3-1 (or the pseudogene TRBV3-2) and TRBJ1-1; D remains unclear. The CDR3 is 13 residues long. V lost 4 bases and J lost 0, with 6 bases in between. Germline values: CDR1 LGHDT, CDR2 YNNKEL (reference sequence). The CDR3 bases are TGTGCCAGCAGCCCGAGCATGAACACTGAAGCTTTCTTT. Translation: CASSPSMNTEAFF.

The chain recombines TRBV10-3 with TRBJ2-3; TRBD1 might be the D (5 bases). CDR1 is ENHRY, CDR2 SYGVKD, per germline. CDR3 size: 15 residues. The V gene lost 2 bases and the J gene lost 5 bases, with 14 bases spanning the gap. CDR3: CAISEGQGVGDTQYF. The CDR3 DNA reads TGTGCCATCAGTGAGGGGCAGGGTGTGGGAGATACGCAGTATTTT.

The chain carries TRBV27 and TRBJ2-3; TRBD1 is a possible D gene (6 bases). Trimming pared 6 bases from V and 4 bases from J, leaving 14 bases between. Germline V gene sequence: CDR1 MNHEY, CDR2 SMNVEV (reference sequence). The CDR3 length is 14 residues. The CDR3 DNA follows: TGTGCCAGCAGGACAACAGGGCAGGCAGATACGCAGTATTTT. It is translated as CASRTTGQADTQYF.

The chain employs TRBV7-2 and TRBJ2-5; a weak D match, TRBD2 (7 bases). CDR1 and CDR2 from the germline V gene are SGHTA and FQGNSA. This CDR3 is 16 amino acids long. V lost 2 bases, J lost 5 bases, and 18 bases lay in between. The CDR3 is CASSLRGGAPLETQYF. CDR3 DNA sequence: TGTGCCAGCAGCTTAAGGGGGGGGGCTCCACTTGAGACCCAGTACTTC. Drawing the rest from reference TRBV7-2 and TRBJ2-5, the complete variable domain is GAGVSQSPSNKVTEKGKDVELRCDPISGHTALYWYRQSLGQGLEFLIYFQGNSAPDKSGLPSDRFSAERTGGSVSTLTIQRTQQEDSAVYLCASSLRGGAPLETQYFGPGTRLLVL.

The chain combines TRBV11-2 with TRBJ2-4; possible D gene TRBD1, 5 bases. CDR1 and CDR2 from the germline V gene are SGHAT and FQNNGV. This CDR3 has 17 residues. Trimming pared 5 bases from V and 5 bases from J, leaving 22 bases between. The CDR3 DNA follows: TGTGCCAGCAGCCAAAGACCCGACAGAGGTTCCGAAAACATTCAGTACTTC. This sequence encodes CASSQRPDRGSENIQYF. The full variable domain, rest sourced from reference TRBV11-2 and TRBJ2-4, is EAGVAQSPRYKIIEKRQSVAFWCNPISGHATLYWYQQILGQGPKLLIQFQNNGVVDDSQLPKDRFSAERLKGVDSTLKIQPAKLEDSAVYLCASSQRPDRGSENIQYFGAGTRLSVL.